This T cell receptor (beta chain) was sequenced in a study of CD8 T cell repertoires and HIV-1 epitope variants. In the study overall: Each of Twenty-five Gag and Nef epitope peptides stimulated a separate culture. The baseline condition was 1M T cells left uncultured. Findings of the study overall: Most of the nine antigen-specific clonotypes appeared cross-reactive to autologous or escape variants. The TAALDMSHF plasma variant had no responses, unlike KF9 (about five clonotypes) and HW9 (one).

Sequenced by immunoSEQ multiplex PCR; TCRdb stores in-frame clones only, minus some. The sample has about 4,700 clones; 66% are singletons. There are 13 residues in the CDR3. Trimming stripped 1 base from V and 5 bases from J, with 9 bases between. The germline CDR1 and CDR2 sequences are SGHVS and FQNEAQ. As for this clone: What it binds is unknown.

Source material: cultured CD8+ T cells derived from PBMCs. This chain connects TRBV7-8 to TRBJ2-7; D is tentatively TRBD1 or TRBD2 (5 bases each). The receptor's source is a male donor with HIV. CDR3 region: CASSLGGFDEQYF. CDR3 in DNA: TGTGCCAGCAGCTTAGGGGGGTTCGACGAGCAGTACTTC. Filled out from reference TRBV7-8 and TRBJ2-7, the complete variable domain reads GAGVSQSPRYKVAKRGQDVALRCDPISGHVSLFWYQQALGQGPEFLTYFQNEAQLDKSGLPSDRFFAERPEGSVSTLKIQRTQQEDSAVYLCASSLGGFDEQYFGPGTRLTVT.